Following are 21 T cell receptor beta chains from one sample sequenced in a study of shared clonotypes between healthy human individuals. Positively selected for CCR7, the CD45RO-negative cells used as naive CD8 cells excluded terminally differentiated effector memory CD45RA+ cells. Assay: immunoSEQ multiplex PCR; the TCRdb copy retains only in-frame clones and omits some. Here the sample spans roughly 2.1 million clones, approximately 94% being singletons. Sample: naive CD8+ T cells from PBMCs. These receptors were taken from a man between 18 and 35 years old in good health. Some clones in this sample may be carry-over from other donors' samples.

The chain is built from TRBV5-6 and TRBJ2-2; TRBD2 is a possible D gene (6 bases). The CDR3 is made up of 15 amino acids. CDR1 and CDR2 (germline): SGHDT, YYEEEE. Deletions cut 4 bases from V and 7 bases from J, with 17 bases between. Here the CDR3 reads CASSPPRWRGGELFF. CDR3 sequence (DNA): TGTGCCAGCAGCCCTCCCCGATGGAGGGGCGGGGAGCTGTTTTTT.

This chain uses TRBV9 with TRBJ2-3, with a tentative D call TRBD2 (6 bases). The CDR3 covers 15 residues. The germline CDR1 and CDR2 sequences are SGDLS and YYNGEE. Trimming removed 1 base at V and 1 base at J, with 10 bases between. This CDR3 reads CASSVRGTRTDTQYF. The DNA of the CDR3 is TGTGCCAGCAGCGTACGCGGGACCCGCACAGATACGCAGTATTTT.

V is TRBV2 and J is TRBJ2-7; D remains ambiguous. This CDR3 region has 14 residues. V was pared by 7 bases and J by 3 bases, with 16 bases between. Germline CDR1 SNHLY, CDR2 FYNNEI. CDR3 loop: CASIGQIIIYEQYF. The CDR3, as DNA: TGTGCCAGCATCGGCCAAATTATTATCTACGAGCAGTACTTC.

CDR3 region: CSVEGRQGGTGELFF. The CDR3 nucleotides are TGCAGCGTTGAAGGAAGGCAGGGAGGGACCGGGGAGCTGTTTTTT. The chain is built from TRBV29-1 and TRBJ2-2, with TRBD2 matching over 7 bases. The V segment lost 1 base and the J segment 5 bases; nucleotides outside the gene matches: 7. The length of the CDR3 is 15 residues. Germline V CDR1 and CDR2: SQVTM, ANQGSEA.

The chain is built from TRBV30 and TRBJ2-5, with 12 bases fitting TRBD2. This CDR3 is 17 amino acids long. Unmatched junction bases numbered 10, after V lost 1 base and J lost 4 bases. Germline V gene data show CDR1 as GTSNPN and CDR2 as SVGIG (reference sequence). The CDR3 region has the DNA TGTGCCTGGAGTGGGACTAGCGGGGTTGAATATGCAGAGACCCAGTACTTC. Protein: CAWSGTSGVEYAETQYF.

This chain connects TRBV28 to TRBJ2-7; 9 nucleotides agree with TRBD1. The CDR3 covers 14 residues. V lost 5 bases to trimming and J lost 6 bases; unmatched junction nucleotides: 8. Germline lookup yields CDR1 MDHEN and CDR2 SYDVKM. The CDR3 sequence: CASSPRQGVGEQYF. Written as DNA, the CDR3 is TGTGCCAGCAGTCCCCGACAGGGGGTAGGCGAGCAGTACTTC.

On this clone itself: In the same sample, other DNA sequences code for this CDR3. The rearrangement links TRBV27 to TRBJ2-5; no clear D. This CDR3 is 14 amino acids long. CDR1 MNHEY and CDR2 SMNVEV come from the germline V gene (reference sequence). The V and J ends lost 1 base and 0 bases respectively, with 6 bases between them. The CDR3 loop is CASSLLGYQETQYF. For the CDR3, the DNA is TGTGCCAGCAGTTTATTGGGTTACCAAGAGACCCAGTACTTC.

V gene TRBV7-9 combines with J gene TRBJ2-7; TRBD2 might be the D (5 bases). The germline V and J ends were trimmed by 0 bases and 6 bases, with 12 bases remaining between them. CDR1 and CDR2 from the germline V gene are SEHNR and FQNEAQ (reference sequence). This CDR3 is 14 amino acids long. The CDR3, as DNA: TGTGCCAGCAGCTTAGCGTTTTCGGGGAGCGAGCAGTACTTC. Amino acids: CASSLAFSGSEQYF.

The chain couples TRBV2 to TRBJ2-5, with 7 bases identical to TRBD1. The V and J ends lost 9 bases and 1 base, in that order; junction bases with no gene match: 2. The V gene's germline CDR1 is SNHLY and CDR2 FYNNEI. The CDR3 consists of 12 residues. The CDR3 reads CARQGIQETQYF. The CDR3 DNA reads as TGTGCCAGACAGGGGATCCAAGAGACCCAGTACTTC.

The gene calls are TRBV27 and TRBJ2-3, with 9 bases aligning to TRBD2. This CDR3 is 17 amino acids long. The ends lost 5 bases at V and 2 bases at J; junction bases unmatched: 11. The germline V gene encodes CDR1 MNHEY and CDR2 SMNVEV (reference sequence). The CDR3 coding sequence is TGTGCCAGCAGTCGAACCGAAGTAGCGGGGGTCACAGATACGCAGTATTTT. Residues: CASSRTEVAGVTDTQYF.

Concerning this clone itself: This sample also contains other DNA sequences that code for the same CDR3. The rearrangement links TRBV7-9 to TRBJ2-2; no clear D. The V end was cut by 3 bases, the J end by 1 base, with 6 bases between. The germline V gene has CDR1 SEHNR and CDR2 FQNEAQ (reference sequence). The CDR3 consists of 14 residues. The CDR3 region has the DNA TGTGCCAGCAGCTTGGAAGTGAACACCGGGGAGCTGTTTTTT. Translating it yields CASSLEVNTGELFF.

The rearrangement uses TRBV6-5 and TRBJ1-5, with 7 bases identical to TRBD1. Germline trimming cut 6 bases from V and 0 bases from J; bases unmatched to any gene: 5. The germline V gene encodes CDR1 MNHEY and CDR2 SVGAGI. The CDR3 consists of 15 residues. The CDR3, as DNA: TGTGCCAGCAGCGGACAGGCTTTTAGCAATCAGCCCCAGCATTTT. This translates into CASSGQAFSNQPQHF.

This clone showed up just once. The chain has TRBV7-9 and TRBJ2-4; 9 nucleotides align to TRBD2. This CDR3 contains 16 residues. Trimming took 7 bases from V and 6 from J; bases not matched to a gene: 13. Germline assignment: CDR1 SEHNR and CDR2 FQNEAQ (reference sequence). The CDR3 nucleotides are TGTGCCAGCATCCCAATAGCGGGGGAACCCCCAAACATTCAGTACTTC. It encodes CASIPIAGEPPNIQYF. The full variable domain, rest sourced from reference TRBV7-9 and TRBJ2-4, is DTGVSQNPRHKITKRGQNVTFRCDPISEHNRLYWYRQTLGQGPEFLTYFQNEAQLEKSRLLSDRFSAERPKGSFSTLEIQRTEQGDSAMYLCASIPIAGEPPNIQYFGAGTRLSVL.

The rearrangement uses TRBV5-6 and TRBJ2-7, with TRBD2 as a possible D gene (7 bases). With 5 bases removed from V and 3 bases from J, the gap between germline ends came to 27 bases. The CDR3 extends over 18 amino acids. From germline, CDR1 is SGHDT and CDR2 YYEEEE. CDR3 loop: CASRRTRGGLVKGYEQYF. Here the CDR3 DNA reads TGTGCCAGCAGGCGGACGAGGGGGGGCCTGGTTAAGGGCTACGAGCAGTACTTC.

The genes are TRBV7-9 and TRBJ2-7; the D gene is possibly TRBD2 (6 bases). V lost 1 base to trimming and J lost 6 bases, with 13 bases between them. Germline V gene sequence: CDR1 SEHNR, CDR2 FQNEAQ (reference sequence). The CDR3 totals 14 residues. CDR3 region: CASSLGYGSGEQYF. CDR3 coding DNA: TGTGCCAGCAGCTTAGGATACGGGAGTGGCGAGCAGTACTTC.

The chain joins TRBV7-3 to TRBJ2-3, with 8 bases that match TRBD2. Germline V gives CDR1 SGHTA, CDR2 FQGTGA. The CDR3 has 16 residues. The trim removed 1 base at V and 4 bases at J, leaving 7 bases unmatched. This chain's CDR3 is CASSLIPAGEADTQYF. CDR3 bases: TGTGCCAGCAGCTTAATCCCAGCGGGAGAAGCAGATACGCAGTATTTT.

This clone was detected only once. The chain is built from TRBV15 and TRBJ2-1; D uncertain. CDR3 length equals 12 residues. The V end was cut by 5 bases, the J end by 4 bases, with 6 bases between. From germline, CDR1 is LNHNV and CDR2 YYDKDF (reference sequence). CDR3 in amino acids: CATSAQYNEQFF. The CDR3 DNA follows: TGTGCCACCAGCGCGCAGTACAATGAGCAGTTCTTC.

This clone was recorded once. This sequence joins TRBV30 and TRBJ2-7; 12 nucleotides match TRBD1. Looked up from germline, CDR1 is GTSNPN and CDR2 is SVGIG (reference sequence). CDR3 length equals 13 residues. The CDR3, as DNA: TGTGCTACAGACGGGACAGGGGGCTGGGAGCAGTACTTC. This translates into CATDGTGGWEQYF.

The rearrangement uses TRBV5-1 and TRBJ2-7; 15 bases line up with TRBD2. V lost 4 bases and J lost 7; bases outside the gene matches: 15. Germline-derived CDR1 and CDR2 are SGHRS and YFSETQ. This CDR3 has 18 residues. The CDR3 bases are TGCGCCAGCAGCCTCCGTCCCGGGACTAGCGGGAGGACCCTGGAGCAGTACTTC. Residues: CASSLRPGTSGRTLEQYF.

The chain combines TRBV15 with TRBJ1-1; D is possibly TRBD1 (5 bases). The germline gives CDR1 LNHNV, CDR2 YYDKDF (reference sequence). Trimming pared 3 bases from V and 1 base from J, leaving 18 bases between. CDR3 size: 17 residues. In DNA form, the CDR3 reads TGTGCCACCAGCAGGGAACACACGCAGGACACGAACACTGAAGCTTTCTTT. Its translation: CATSREHTQDTNTEAFF. Full variable domain (rest looked up from reference TRBV15 and TRBJ1-1): DAMVIQNPRYQVTQFGKPVTLSCSQTLNHNVMYWYQQKSSQAPKLLFHYYDKDFNNEADTPDNFQSRRPNTSFCFLDIRSPGLGDTAMYLCATSREHTQDTNTEAFFGQGTRLTVV.

This rearrangement joins TRBV7-2 to TRBJ2-3; tentative D call: TRBD2 (6 bases). V was clipped by 4 bases and J by 0 bases, with 14 bases between them. CDR1 is SGHTA and CDR2 is FQGNSA in the germline V gene. The CDR3 runs 16 residues. This CDR3 is CASSWVGGRSTDTQYF. The CDR3 DNA follows: TGTGCCAGCAGCTGGGTAGGTGGGAGGAGCACAGATACGCAGTATTTT.